This T cell receptor beta chain was captured in a study of cytomegalovirus exposure and HLA in healthy donors. CDR3 length: 14 amino acids. V lost 7 bases and J lost 4; bases outside the gene matches: 10. Germline values: CDR1 MNHNY, CDR2 SVGAGI (reference sequence). The PCR employed 60 Vbeta primers together with 13 Jbeta primers. Sequencing was performed with immunoSEQ multiplex PCR; in TCRdb, only in-frame clones are kept and a portion is missing. The table records about 170,000 clones, 82% of them present only once. The TCR originated in a male donor in good health and CMV-seronegative. Sequencing was performed on PBMCs. The gene calls are TRBV6-6 and TRBJ2-7; 7 bases agree with TRBD2. Here the CDR3 reads CASTESRGGYEQYF. The CDR3 DNA sequence: TGTGCCAGCACCGAATCGAGGGGAGGGTACGAGCAGTACTTC.